This entry describes one T cell receptor (beta chain). This sample was included in a study of control samples from healthy donors and cancer patients. Germline V CDR1 and CDR2: SGHDT, YYEEEE. The V end was cut by 0 bases, the J end by 2 bases, with 11 bases between. This CDR3 is 15 amino acids long. Assay used: immunoSEQ multiplex PCR; TCRdb lists only in-frame clones, some missing. This sample has 110,000 to 150,000 clones, with about 89% found just once. The TCR was taken from a man aged 18 to 35 in good health. V usage is TRBV5-6 and J usage is TRBJ1-2, with D possibly being TRBD1 (5 bases). Material for sequencing was blood. The DNA for the CDR3 is TGTGCCAGCAGCTTGGCCCCCAGGGCCAACTATGGCTACACCTTC. Translation gives CASSLAPRANYGYTF.